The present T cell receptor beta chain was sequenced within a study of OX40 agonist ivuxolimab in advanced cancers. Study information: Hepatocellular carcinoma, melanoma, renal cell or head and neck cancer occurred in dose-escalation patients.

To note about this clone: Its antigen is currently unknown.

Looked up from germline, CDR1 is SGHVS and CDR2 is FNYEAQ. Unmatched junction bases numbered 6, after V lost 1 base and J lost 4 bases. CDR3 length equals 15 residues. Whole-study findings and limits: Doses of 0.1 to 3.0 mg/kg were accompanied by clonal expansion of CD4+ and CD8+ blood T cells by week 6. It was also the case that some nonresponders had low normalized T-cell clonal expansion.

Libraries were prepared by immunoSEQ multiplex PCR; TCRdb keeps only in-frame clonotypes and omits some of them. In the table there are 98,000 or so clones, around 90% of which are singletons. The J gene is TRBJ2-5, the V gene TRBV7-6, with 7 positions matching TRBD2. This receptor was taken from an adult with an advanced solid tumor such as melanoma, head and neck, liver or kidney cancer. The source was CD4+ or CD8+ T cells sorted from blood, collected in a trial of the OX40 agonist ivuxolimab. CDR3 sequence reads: CASSLGRGTVETQYF. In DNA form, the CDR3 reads TGTGCCAGCAGCTTAGGGCGGGGGACCGTAGAGACCCAGTACTTC.